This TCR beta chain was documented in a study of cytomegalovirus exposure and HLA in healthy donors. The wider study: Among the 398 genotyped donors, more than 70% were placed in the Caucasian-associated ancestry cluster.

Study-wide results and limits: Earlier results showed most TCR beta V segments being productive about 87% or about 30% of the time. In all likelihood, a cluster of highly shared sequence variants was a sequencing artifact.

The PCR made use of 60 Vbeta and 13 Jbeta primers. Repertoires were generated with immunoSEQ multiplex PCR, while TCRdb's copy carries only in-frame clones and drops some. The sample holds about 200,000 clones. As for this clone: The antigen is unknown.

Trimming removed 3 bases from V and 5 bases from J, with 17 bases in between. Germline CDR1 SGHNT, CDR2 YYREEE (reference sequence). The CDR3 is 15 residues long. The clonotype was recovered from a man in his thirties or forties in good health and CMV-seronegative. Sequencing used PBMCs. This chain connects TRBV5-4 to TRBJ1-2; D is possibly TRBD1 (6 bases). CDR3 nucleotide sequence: TGTGCCAGCAGCTCGGGTACAGGGCTCACTTATGGCTACACCTTC. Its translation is CASSSGTGLTYGYTF.